This T cell receptor (beta chain) was retrieved from a study of blood T cells in healthy people across ages. This CDR3 spans 15 amino acids. The trim removed 3 bases at V and 2 bases at J, leaving 3 bases unmatched. Germline-derived CDR1 and CDR2 are PRHDT and FYEKMQ (reference sequence). As regards this clonotype: Its target is unknown.

A sample-barcoded 5' primer and a J-beta primer mix were used in a second PCR of roughly 7 to 12 cycles. TCRdb reprocessed the 5' RACE reads via MiXCR and lists one record per CDR3 protein. The sample lists about 1,000,000 distinct CDR3 sequences, 45% occurring once. Study-wide results and caveats: Unknown donor CMV status possibly confounded expanded clonotype changes.

This clonotype originated in a woman aged 55-69 years in good health. The specimen was blood. The chain recombines TRBV13 with TRBJ2-1, with 8 bases lining up with TRBD1. The CDR3 region is CASSFPGGPYNEQFF. DNA for the CDR3: TGTGCCAGCAGCTTTCCAGGGGGCCCCTACAATGAGCAGTTCTTC.